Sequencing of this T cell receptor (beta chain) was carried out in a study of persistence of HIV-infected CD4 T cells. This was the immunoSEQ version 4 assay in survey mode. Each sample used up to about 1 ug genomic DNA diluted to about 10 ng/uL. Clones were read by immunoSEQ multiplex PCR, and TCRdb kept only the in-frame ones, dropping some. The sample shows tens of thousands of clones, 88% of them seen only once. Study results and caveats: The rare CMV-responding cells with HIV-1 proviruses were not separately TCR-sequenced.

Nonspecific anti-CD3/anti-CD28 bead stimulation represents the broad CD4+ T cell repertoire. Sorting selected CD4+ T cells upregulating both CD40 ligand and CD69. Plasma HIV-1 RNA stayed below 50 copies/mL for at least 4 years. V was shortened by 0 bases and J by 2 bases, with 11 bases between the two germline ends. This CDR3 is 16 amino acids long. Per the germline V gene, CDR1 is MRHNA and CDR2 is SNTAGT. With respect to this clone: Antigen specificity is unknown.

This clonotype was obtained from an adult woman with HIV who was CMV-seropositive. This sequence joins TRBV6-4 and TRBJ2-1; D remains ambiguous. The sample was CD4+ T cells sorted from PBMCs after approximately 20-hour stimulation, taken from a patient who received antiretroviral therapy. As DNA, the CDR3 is TGTGCCAGCAGTGACTCGGGCAAATTGCCCTACAATGAGCAGTTCTTC. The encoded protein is CASSDSGKLPYNEQFF.